Listed below are T cell receptor beta chains from one sample, sequenced in a study of CD8+CD57+ T cells in acquired aplastic anemia. TCRdb processed the reads anew with MiXCR; each CDR3 protein has one entry. Among roughly 290,000 distinct CDR3 sequences, roughly 61% were seen once, and the ten largest hold around 1.3%. Material for sequencing was sorted CD4+, CD8+, or CD8+CD57+ T cells (not recorded which) from PBMCs. Source of these receptors: a human donor with aplastic anemia. Both conserved end residues are part of each CDR3. Fields, in order: D gene, V gene, J gene, clone size, CDR3 protein, CDR3 DNA. D genes are given only for firm matches. Expanded clones get a size class; other rows say once, few or many, or leave the size out.

NA,TRBV5-1,TRBJ2-7,NA,CASSLLLGPSYEQYF,TGCGCCAGCAGCTTGTTGCTGGGGCCCTCCTACGAGCAGTACTTC
NA,TRBV11-2,TRBJ2-7,NA,CASSLAAGPEPYEQYF,TGTGCCAGCAGCTTAGCGGCGGGCCCGGAACCATACGAGCAGTACTTC
TRBD1,TRBV2,TRBJ2-7,many,CASRGQGHEQYF,TGTGCCAGCAGAGGACAGGGCCACGAGCAGTACTTC
TRBD1,TRBV7-9,TRBJ1-6,NA,CASSLRQGVNSPLYF,TGTGCCAGCAGCTTACGACAGGGGGTTAATTCACCCCTCTACTTT
NA,TRBV19,TRBJ1-3,NA,CASSMAPQNSGNTIYF,TGTGCCAGTAGTATGGCCCCCCAGAACTCTGGAAACACCATATATTTT
NA,TRBV5-1,TRBJ1-6,NA,CASSAGRALHF,TGTGCCAGCAGCGCGGGAAGAGCCCTCCACTTT
TRBD2,TRBV19,TRBJ2-1,NA,CASRKRERNEQFF,TGTGCCAGTAGGAAGCGGGAGCGTAATGAGCAGTTCTTC
TRBD1,TRBV20-1,TRBJ1-5,NA,CSARTGGRQPQHF,TGCAGTGCTAGGACAGGGGGGAGACAGCCCCAGCATTTT
TRBD2,TRBV29-1,TRBJ2-5,NA,CSVGGRTSGQETQYF,TGCAGCGTGGGAGGACGGACTAGCGGGCAAGAGACCCAGTACTTC
NA,TRBV20-1,TRBJ2-3,NA,CSANGDSKADTQYF,TGCAGTGCCAACGGAGACAGTAAGGCAGATACGCAGTATTTT
NA,TRBV10-3,TRBJ2-3,few,CASNGASTDTQYF,TGTGCCAGCAACGGTGCTAGCACAGATACGCAGTATTTT
TRBD1,TRBV12-5,TRBJ1-2,once,CASGTGQINYGYTF,TGTGCTAGTGGCACGGGACAGATTAACTATGGCTACACCTTC
NA,TRBV29-1,TRBJ1-1,NA,CSSYVNTEAFF,TGCAGCAGTTACGTGAACACTGAAGCTTTCTTT
NA,TRBV7-7,TRBJ2-5,many,CASSMGRTARETQYF,TGTGCCAGCAGCATGGGCCGGACCGCCCGAGAGACCCAGTACTTC
TRBD1,TRBV20-1,TRBJ2-7,many,CSARAGTGLTYEQYF,TGCAGTGCTAGAGCCGGGACAGGCCTTACCTACGAGCAGTACTTC
NA,TRBV10-3,TRBJ2-5,NA,CAISQGSETQYF,TGTGCCATCTCACAGGGTTCCGAGACCCAGTACTTC
TRBD1,TRBV20-1,TRBJ1-1,many,CSAFPGQSVNTEAFF,TGCAGTGCGTTTCCGGGACAGAGTGTGAACACTGAAGCTTTCTTT
NA,TRBV14,TRBJ2-2,many,CASSQYGELFF,TGTGCCAGCAGCCAATATGGGGAGCTGTTTTTT
TRBD2,TRBV7-3,TRBJ2-1,NA,CASSLIGTSGGGEQFF,TGTGCCAGCAGCTTGATCGGGACTAGCGGGGGAGGTGAGCAGTTCTTC
TRBD1,TRBV30,TRBJ2-2,NA,CSWSRRTGGSGELFF,TGTTCCTGGAGCAGGCGGACAGGGGGCTCCGGGGAGCTGTTTTTT
TRBD1,TRBV20-1,TRBJ2-7,many,CSASLSGGREQYF,TGCAGTGCTAGCCTTTCAGGGGGCCGCGAGCAGTACTTC
TRBD2,TRBV9,TRBJ2-5,NA,CASSGTSGSAQYF,TGTGCCAGCAGCGGGACTAGCGGGAGCGCCCAGTACTTC
NA,TRBV2,TRBJ1-1,NA,CASKRQPNTEAFF,TGTGCCAGCAAGAGGCAGCCGAACACTGAAGCTTTCTTT
TRBD1,TRBV2,TRBJ2-5,NA,CASSTDRGSYDEQYF,TGTGCCAGCAGTACGGACAGGGGTTCCTACGATGAGCAGTACTTC
TRBD2,TRBV7-2,TRBJ2-1,NA,CASSLGLLSYNEQFF,TGTGCCAGCAGCTTGGGACTACTCTCCTACAATGAGCAGTTCTTC
TRBD1,TRBV2,TRBJ1-5,NA,CASSADRGSNQPQHF,TGTGCCAGCAGTGCGGACAGGGGAAGCAATCAGCCCCAGCATTTT
NA,TRBV2,TRBJ2-3,NA,CASSESGSSTDTQYF,TGTGCCAGCAGTGAATCTGGTTCTAGCACAGATACGCAGTATTTT
NA,TRBV12-5,TRBJ1-2,many,CASGPSGGRGYTF,TGTGCTAGTGGTCCCTCCGGGGGCCGGGGCTACACCTTC
TRBD1,TRBV20-1,TRBJ2-7,many,CSALGQGKSEQYF,TGCAGTGCTCTTGGACAGGGAAAGTCCGAGCAGTACTTC
NA,TRBV24-1,TRBJ1-5,NA,CATSDIGSRGNQPQHF,TGTGCCACTAGTGATATTGGTTCGAGGGGAAATCAGCCCCAGCATTTT
NA,TRBV7-9,TRBJ1-1,many,CASSLDGAPEAFF,TGTGCCAGCAGCTTGGACGGGGCGCCTGAAGCTTTCTTT
NA,TRBV25-1,TRBJ2-2,many,CASSDLHGELFF,TGTGCCAGCAGTGATCTTCACGGGGAGCTGTTTTTT
NA,TRBV19,TRBJ2-7,NA,CASSPPGASGRYEQYF,TGTGCCAGTAGTCCTCCCGGGGCCTCTGGAAGGTACGAGCAGTACTTC
TRBD1,TRBV19,TRBJ1-4,NA,CASSPRGGTGKEKLFF,TGTGCCAGTAGCCCTCGAGGTGGGACAGGGAAAGAAAAACTGTTTTTT
NA,TRBV20-1,TRBJ2-2,once,CSARDRSRLDTGELFF,TGCAGTGCTAGAGATCGAAGTAGGCTGGACACCGGGGAGCTGTTTTTT
TRBD1,TRBV20-1,TRBJ1-5,NA,CSVATGTGNNQPQHF,TGCAGTGTTGCAACCGGGACAGGTAATAATCAGCCCCAGCATTTT
TRBD1,TRBV12-3/TRBV12-4,TRBJ1-4,many,CASSTGVDEKLFF,TGTGCCAGCAGCACAGGGGTGGATGAAAAACTGTTTTTT
NA,TRBV20-1,TRBJ2-7,NA,CSARATTVRYEQYF,TGCAGTGCTAGAGCTACTACCGTCAGGTACGAGCAGTACTTC
TRBD2,TRBV15,TRBJ2-5,NA,CATSRDKLAGVLKEETQYF,TGTGCCACCAGCAGAGACAAACTAGCGGGAGTGCTTAAGGAGGAGACCCAGTACTTC
NA,TRBV5-6,TRBJ1-6,once,CASSQVRVSYNSPLHF,TGTGCCAGCAGCCAAGTTCGGGTATCTTATAATTCACCCCTCCACTTT
TRBD1,TRBV24-1,TRBJ2-7,many,CATSGQGSNEQYF,TGTGCCACCAGTGGACAGGGGTCTAACGAGCAGTACTTC
NA,TRBV6-4,TRBJ2-3,NA,CASSDEDGSTDTQYF,TGTGCCAGCAGTGACGAGGACGGGAGCACAGATACGCAGTATTTT
TRBD2,TRBV3-1,TRBJ2-5,NA,CASSPRLAGGLYQETQYF,TGTGCCAGCAGCCCCCGACTAGCGGGGGGGCTCTACCAAGAGACCCAGTACTTC
NA,TRBV19,TRBJ2-4,NA,CASSPGAMAKNIQYF,TGTGCCAGTAGCCCGGGGGCCATGGCCAAAAACATTCAGTACTTC
NA,TRBV12-3/TRBV12-4,TRBJ1-1,NA,CASSILQGVDTEAFF,TGTGCCAGCAGTATCTTACAGGGAGTTGACACTGAAGCTTTCTTT
TRBD1,TRBV20-1,TRBJ1-2,NA,CSARVGQGDGYTF,TGCAGTGCTAGAGTCGGACAGGGAGATGGCTACACCTTC
NA,TRBV7-7,TRBJ2-1,NA,CASSLAGGGWNEQFF,TGTGCTAGCAGCTTAGCTGGCGGGGGCTGGAATGAGCAGTTCTTC
TRBD2,TRBV5-7,TRBJ2-7,many,CASSLCGGRASEQYF,TGTGCCAGCAGCTTGTGTGGTGGGAGGGCCAGCGAGCAGTACTTC
TRBD1,TRBV5-1,TRBJ2-5,once,CASSRQGTQYF,TGTGCCAGCAGTAGACAGGGGACCCAGTACTTC
TRBD1,TRBV10-1,TRBJ2-4,NA,CASRATGDFHIAKNIQYF,TGCGCCAGCAGAGCGACAGGGGATTTCCATATAGCCAAAAACATTCAGTACTTC
NA,TRBV24-1,TRBJ1-6,NA,CAASDSRTLSPLHF,TGTGCCGCCAGTGATTCTCGGACACTCTCACCCCTCCACTTT
TRBD1,TRBV10-3,TRBJ1-6,many,CAIRGTGGTNSPLHF,TGTGCCATCAGGGGGACAGGGGGCACGAATTCACCCCTCCACTTT
TRBD1,TRBV19,TRBJ1-1,once,CASRGDRGRDTEAFF,TGTGCCAGTAGAGGGGACAGGGGGCGCGACACTGAAGCTTTCTTT
TRBD1,TRBV7-8,TRBJ1-5,NA,CASSVDRVSNQPQHF,TGTGCCAGCAGCGTGGACAGGGTGAGCAATCAGCCCCAGCATTTT